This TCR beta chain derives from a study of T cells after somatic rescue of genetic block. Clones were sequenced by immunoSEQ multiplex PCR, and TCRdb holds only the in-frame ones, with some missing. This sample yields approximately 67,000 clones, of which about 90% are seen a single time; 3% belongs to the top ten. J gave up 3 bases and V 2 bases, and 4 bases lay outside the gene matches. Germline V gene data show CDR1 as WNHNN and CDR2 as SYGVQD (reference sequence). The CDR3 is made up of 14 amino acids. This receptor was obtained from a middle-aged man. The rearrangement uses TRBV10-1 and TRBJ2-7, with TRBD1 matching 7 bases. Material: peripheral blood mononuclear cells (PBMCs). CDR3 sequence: CASSEGGTDYEQYF. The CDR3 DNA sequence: TGCGCCAGCAGTGAGGGTGGGACAGACTACGAGCAGTACTTC.